The source of this T cell receptor beta chain is a study of blood T cell repertoires in COVID-19 (dated by TCRdb to 2019 to 2021). Concerning the study at large: Samples from collaborators originated in the United States, Italy and Spain and spanned both the acute and convalescent phases of COVID-19. The prospective study material was composed of cDNA or gDNA derived from T cells, B-cell-depleted T cells, or PBMCs. Subjects who had been exposed to COVID-19, were actively infected with it, or had recovered from it provided the deeply sampled blood TCRbeta repertoires that made up the dataset. The repertoires were released in a freely available public database intended as a resource for research on the immune response to SARS-CoV-2. The samples were drawn from two sources: the first 160 participants of the ongoing ImmuneRACE study, and 1,000 to 1,500 subjects contributed by 6 global collaborators. Nearly every sample came with metadata listing a de-identified subject ID, COVID-19 status, age in years and sex. Where available, HLA class I and class II types were obtained from metadata supplied by the sample provider rather than from assay-based typing. The paper's findings and limits, for the study overall: The quantity of clinical and demographic metadata differed by source and by participant and was supplied without curation.

As concerns this clone: Its antigen is not yet known. Base qualities are missing; no much larger clone stands one base away.

The immunoSEQ Assay, a bias-controlled multiplex PCR, was used to amplify TCRbeta CDR3 regions from genomic DNA. The source study handled its data this way. The number of nucleated cells in each sample was estimated from the amplification of reference gene primers within the assay. To quantify the absolute abundance of each unique TCRbeta CDR3 rearrangement, sequence reads were collapsed and filtered. For each sample, productive Simpson clonality was calculated as the square root of Simpson's diversity index across productive rearrangements. As stored in TCRdb, this immuneACCESS dataset retains in-frame rearrangements with V and J assigned. A fraction of the clones does not appear; measured against another copy, unresolved V genes explain less than half of the discrepancy, and the remainder lacks a known reason. Clone size and the V and J calls come from that table; the DNA yielded D and trimming. The sample table records approximately 290,000 clones; roughly four fifths of these occur just once. The ten largest make up more than 15% of the sample.

The CDR3 contains 13 residues, cysteine and phenylalanine counted. Of the read, only the CDR3 DNA is kept; its 39 bases are in frame from base 1. V is cut by 3 bases and J by 8 bases, and the space between the germline ends is 13 bases. According to the germline V gene, CDR1 reads KGHSH and CDR2 reads LQKENI. One collaborating source in Seattle enrolled patients during active infection and followed them longitudinally through the course of disease. Collaborating institutions collected whole blood in K2EDTA tubes following their own protocols. For TCRbeta analysis, collaborators shipped samples in one of three forms: frozen whole blood, isolated PBMCs, or DNA extracted from either of those sample types.

The receptor's source is an older person with COVID-19, enrolled during active disease. Sequenced material: peripheral blood. The rearranged chain carries TRBV18 and TRBJ1-2, with the D gene call left open. The base sequence is TGTGCCAGCTCACCGACGCGCGCGGAGGGCTACACCTTC. This codes for CASSPTRAEGYTF.